Sequencing of this TCR beta chain was carried out in a study of CD8+ T cells in alopecia areata (dated by TCRdb to about 2018). Study-level background: Treated patients were enrolled in an open-label pilot trial of oral tofacitinib at 5 to 10 mg twice daily for moderate-to-severe alopecia areata. Tofacitinib was administered for 6 to 18 months, and 6 months of follow-up off drug were then conducted to assess delayed response and recurrence. For the treated patients, the SALT score, which quantifies what percentage of scalp surface area is affected, served as the measure of disease severity. High-throughput TCRbeta sequencing was used to examine T cell clonal expansion in alopecia areata in both the C3H/HeJ mouse model and human patients. On the human side, TCRbeta sequencing was run on scalp tissue and on sorted CD4+ and CD8+ peripheral blood T cells from healthy controls and from alopecia areata patients with either patchy or totalis/universalis disease. Biopsies were taken from tofacitinib-treated patients at baseline and at 4 and 24 weeks of treatment, and a later scalp biopsy was taken in several of the tofacitinib-treated patients. Clonality in the scalp was compared among normal scalp (n=4), patchy alopecia areata scalp (n=8), and alopecia totalis/universalis scalp (n=8). RNA was obtained with the PAXgene miRNA kit for fixed scalp, the miRNeasy kit for PBMCs, and the RNeasy kit for mouse skin. immunoSEQ multiplex PCR using 35 Vbeta forward primers and 13 Jbeta reverse primers was used to amplify TCRbeta CDR3 regions.

Measured from the cysteine to the phenylalanine, the CDR3 is 16 residues long. Only CDR3 DNA is held: 48 bases, read in frame from base 1. The library came from the immunoSEQ multiplex PCR assay. RNA was extracted from all samples and reverse transcribed into cDNA as template for TCR sequencing. First-strand cDNA was synthesized using SuperScript III with a 2:1 mix of oligo-dT and random hexamers. A synthetic immune receptor repertoire was used to assess amplification bias, and residual bias was removed computationally. The study's processing was this. Raw reads were preprocessed to remove errors, and CDR3 was defined by IMGT conventions from the conserved cysteine to phenylalanine. To get clonality, Shannon entropy was normalized by log2 of the number of productive unique TCRs and the result was subtracted from 1. Whether scalp clones were CD4 or CD8 was inferred by matching scalp TCRbeta sequences against CD4 and CD8 repertoires sorted from blood. Held by TCRdb, this immuneACCESS table contains in-frame sequences only and omits some clones. Under half of the omission traces to an unresolved V gene where checked; the cause of the rest is unknown. For V, J and clone size, that table is used; D and trimming come from the DNA. This sample gives about 170,000 clones in total; roughly 58% of them show up just once. The top ten clonotypes cover 16% of the sample.

Findings and caveats that apply to the study as a whole: Shared TCR sequences between patients were less evident than in mice, which may be partly attributable to HLA diversity in the patient population. During tofacitinib treatment, many expanded lesional clones remained in scalp and blood, and this persistence may partly explain relapse after treatment is stopped. The treated cohort was small, with a single nonresponder, so links between baseline CD8+ expansion and response need larger studies. Scalp TCR repertoire analysis is complicated because resident alphabeta T cells in normal human skin are also sequenced, whereas mouse skin is dominated by gammadelta T cells. Compared with normal scalp, lesional scalp, particularly in alopecia totalis/universalis, had higher clonality and more expanded CD8+ clones, which suggests antigenic drive. Scalp clonality and the number of expanded CD8+ clones among the top 100 scalp clones were significantly decreased by tofacitinib.

Sample treatment or condition, as interpreted from the label and publication: oral pan-JAK inhibitor, 5-10 mg twice daily. Lesional scalp punch biopsies and peripheral blood were obtained from alopecia areata patients. PBMCs were isolated by density centrifugation and stained for CD3, CD4 and CD8, after which CD4+ and CD8+ T cells were sorted on a FACSAria. This clone was observed a few times. It lacks a known antigen. No much larger clonotype is one base removed from it; base qualities were not supplied. This sequence uses TRBV21-1 and TRBJ2-7; the table's D call TRBD1 went unverified against the DNA. TRBV21-1 is recorded as a pseudogene. The sequence was collected from a human donor with alopecia areata. The source material was CD4+ T cells sorted from blood, sampled at approximately week 60, from a patient treated with tofacitinib. The DNA sequence is as follows: TGTGCCAGATCAATGGCCTTCCAGGGGGCGACCCACGAGCAGTACTTC. Its amino acids are CARSMAFQGATHEQYF.